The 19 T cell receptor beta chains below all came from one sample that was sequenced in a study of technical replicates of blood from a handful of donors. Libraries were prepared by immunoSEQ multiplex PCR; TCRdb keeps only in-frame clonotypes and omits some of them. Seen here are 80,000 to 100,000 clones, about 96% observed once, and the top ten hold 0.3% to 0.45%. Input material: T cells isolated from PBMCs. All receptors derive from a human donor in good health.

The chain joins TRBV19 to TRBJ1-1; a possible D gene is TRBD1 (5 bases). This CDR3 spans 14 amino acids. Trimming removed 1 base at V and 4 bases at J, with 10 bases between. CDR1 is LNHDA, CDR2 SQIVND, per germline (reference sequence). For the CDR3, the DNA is TGTGCCAGTAGTATAGGGGGGAGGGGCACTGAAGCTTTCTTT. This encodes CASSIGGRGTEAFF.

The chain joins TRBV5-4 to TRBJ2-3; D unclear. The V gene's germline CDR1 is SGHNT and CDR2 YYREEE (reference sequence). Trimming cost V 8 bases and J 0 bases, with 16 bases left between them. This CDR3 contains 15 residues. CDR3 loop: CASPSTTISTDTQYF. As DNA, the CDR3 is TGTGCCAGTCCCTCAACCACTATTAGCACAGATACGCAGTATTTT. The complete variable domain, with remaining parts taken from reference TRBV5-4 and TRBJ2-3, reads ETGVTQSPTHLIKTRGQQVTLRCSSQSGHNTVSWYQQALGQGPQFIFQYYREEENGRGNFPPRFSGLQFPNYSSELNVNALELDDSALYLCASPSTTISTDTQYFGPGTRLTVL.

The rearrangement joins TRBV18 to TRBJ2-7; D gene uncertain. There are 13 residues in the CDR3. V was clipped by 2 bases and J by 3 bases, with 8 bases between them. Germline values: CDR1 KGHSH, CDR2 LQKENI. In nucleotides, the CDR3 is TGTGCCAGCTCACCAGGGCAGAGCTACGAGCAGTACTTC. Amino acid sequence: CASSPGQSYEQYF.

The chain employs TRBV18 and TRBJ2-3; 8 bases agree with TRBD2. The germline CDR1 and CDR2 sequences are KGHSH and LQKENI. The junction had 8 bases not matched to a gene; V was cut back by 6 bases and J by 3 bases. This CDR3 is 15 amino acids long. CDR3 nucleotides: TGTGCCAGCTCCCCCAGCGGGAGTAAGACAGATACGCAGTATTTT. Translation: CASSPSGSKTDTQYF.

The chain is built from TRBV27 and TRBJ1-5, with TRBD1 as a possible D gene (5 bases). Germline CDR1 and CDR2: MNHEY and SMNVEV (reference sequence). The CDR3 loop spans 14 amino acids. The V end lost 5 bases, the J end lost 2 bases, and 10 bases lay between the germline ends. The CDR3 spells CASSRGSGNQPQHF. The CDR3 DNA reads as TGTGCCAGCAGTAGGGGAAGTGGCAATCAGCCCCAGCATTTT.

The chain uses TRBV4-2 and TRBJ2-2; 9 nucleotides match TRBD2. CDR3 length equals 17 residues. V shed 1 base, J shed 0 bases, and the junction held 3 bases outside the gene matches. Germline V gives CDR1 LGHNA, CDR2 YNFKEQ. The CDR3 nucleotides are TGTGCCAGCAGCCAAGTAGCGGGAGCCCCGAACACCGGGGAGCTGTTTTTT. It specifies CASSQVAGAPNTGELFF.

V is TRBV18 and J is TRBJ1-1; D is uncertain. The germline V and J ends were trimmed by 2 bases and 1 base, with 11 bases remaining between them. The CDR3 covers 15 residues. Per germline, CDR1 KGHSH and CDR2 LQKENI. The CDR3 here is CASSPTRTENTEAFF. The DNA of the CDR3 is TGTGCCAGCTCACCAACTAGGACGGAGAACACTGAAGCTTTCTTT.

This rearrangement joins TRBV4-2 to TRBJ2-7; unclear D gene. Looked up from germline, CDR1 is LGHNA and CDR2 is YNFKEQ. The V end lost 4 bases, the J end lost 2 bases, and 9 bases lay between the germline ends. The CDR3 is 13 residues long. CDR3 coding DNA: TGTGCCAGCAGCCTTCGACAAGCCTACGAGCAGTACTTC. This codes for CASSLRQAYEQYF.

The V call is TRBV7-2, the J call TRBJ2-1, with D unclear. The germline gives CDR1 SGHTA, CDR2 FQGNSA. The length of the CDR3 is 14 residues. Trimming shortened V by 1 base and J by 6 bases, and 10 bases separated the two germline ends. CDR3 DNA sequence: TGTGCCAGCAGCTTAGTTGGCGCTAGCAATGAGCAGTTCTTC. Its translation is CASSLVGASNEQFF. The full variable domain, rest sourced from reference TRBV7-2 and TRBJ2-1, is GAGVSQSPSNKVTEKGKDVELRCDPISGHTALYWYRQSLGQGLEFLIYFQGNSAPDKSGLPSDRFSAERTGGSVSTLTIQRTQQEDSAVYLCASSLVGASNEQFFGPGTRLTVL.

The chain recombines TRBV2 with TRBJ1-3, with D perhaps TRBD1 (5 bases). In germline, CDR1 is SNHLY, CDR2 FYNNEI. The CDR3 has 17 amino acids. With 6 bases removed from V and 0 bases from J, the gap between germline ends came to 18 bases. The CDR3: CASRDIRVVSSGNTIYF. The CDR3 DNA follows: TGTGCCAGCAGGGACATCCGGGTTGTCTCCTCTGGAAACACCATATATTTT.

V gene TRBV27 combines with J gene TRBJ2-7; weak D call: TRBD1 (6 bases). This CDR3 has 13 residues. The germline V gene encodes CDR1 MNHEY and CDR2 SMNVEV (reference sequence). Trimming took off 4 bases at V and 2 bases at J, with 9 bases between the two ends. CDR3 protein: CASSWAGAYEQYF. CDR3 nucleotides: TGTGCCAGCAGTTGGGCAGGGGCCTACGAGCAGTACTTC.

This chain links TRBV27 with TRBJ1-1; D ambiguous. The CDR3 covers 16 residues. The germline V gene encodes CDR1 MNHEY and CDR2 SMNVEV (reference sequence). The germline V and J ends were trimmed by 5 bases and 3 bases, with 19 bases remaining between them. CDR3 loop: CASSPTPPLFDTEAFF. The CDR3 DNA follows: TGTGCCAGCAGTCCAACCCCCCCACTTTTTGACACTGAAGCTTTCTTT.

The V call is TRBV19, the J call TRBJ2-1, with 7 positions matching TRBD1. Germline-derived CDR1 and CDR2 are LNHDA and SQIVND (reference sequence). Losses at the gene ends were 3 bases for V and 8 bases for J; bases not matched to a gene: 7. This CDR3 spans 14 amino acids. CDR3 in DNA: TGTGCCAGTAGTATCGGAAGGGGGCTCGATGAGCAGTTCTTC. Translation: CASSIGRGLDEQFF.

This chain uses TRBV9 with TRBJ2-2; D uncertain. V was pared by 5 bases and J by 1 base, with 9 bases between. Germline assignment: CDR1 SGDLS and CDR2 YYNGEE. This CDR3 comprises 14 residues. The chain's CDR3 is CASRARLNTGELFF. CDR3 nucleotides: TGTGCCAGCAGGGCTCGACTGAACACCGGGGAGCTGTTTTTT.

The CDR3 coding sequence is TGTGCCAGCACAGCAGGTAGCACAGATACGCAGTATTTT. Protein: CASTAGSTDTQYF. This chain links TRBV27 with TRBJ2-3; the D is unclear. Germline values: CDR1 MNHEY, CDR2 SMNVEV (reference sequence). This CDR3 has 13 residues. Trimming removed 7 bases from V and 0 bases from J, with 8 bases in between.

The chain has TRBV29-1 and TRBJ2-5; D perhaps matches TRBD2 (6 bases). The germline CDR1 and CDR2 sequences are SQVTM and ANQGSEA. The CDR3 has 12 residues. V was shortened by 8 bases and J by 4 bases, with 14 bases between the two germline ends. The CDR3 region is CSLRDGPETQYF. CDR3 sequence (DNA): TGCAGCCTGCGGGACGGACCAGAGACCCAGTACTTC.

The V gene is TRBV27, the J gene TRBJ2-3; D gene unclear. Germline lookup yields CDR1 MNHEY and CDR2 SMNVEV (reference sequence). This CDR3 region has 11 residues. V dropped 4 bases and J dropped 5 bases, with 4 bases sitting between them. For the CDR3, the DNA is TGTGCCAGCAGTTCCGGAGATACGCAGTATTTT. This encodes CASSSGDTQYF.

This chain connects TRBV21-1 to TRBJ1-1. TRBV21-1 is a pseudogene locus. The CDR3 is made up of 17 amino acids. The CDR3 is CASSKRHSQGGNTEAFF. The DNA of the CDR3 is TGTGCCAGCAGCAAAAGACACTCGCAGGGAGGGAACACTGAAGCTTTCTTT.

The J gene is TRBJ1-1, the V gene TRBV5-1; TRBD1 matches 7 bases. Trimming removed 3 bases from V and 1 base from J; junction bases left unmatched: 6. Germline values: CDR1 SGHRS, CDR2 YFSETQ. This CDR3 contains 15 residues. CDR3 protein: CASSSSRDRNTEAFF. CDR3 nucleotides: TGCGCCAGCAGCTCGAGCCGGGACAGGAACACTGAAGCTTTCTTT.